This section outlines one T cell receptor beta chain sequence together with its context. Trimming took 0 bases from V and 5 from J; bases not matched to a gene: 3. Germline V CDR1 and CDR2: MNHEY, SVGEGT. The CDR3 has 15 residues. Assay used: immunoSEQ multiplex PCR; TCRdb lists only in-frame clones, some missing. The table records around 81,000 clones, just under 85% of them present only once. The data stem from a study of blood T cell repertoires in COVID-19. Study background: Samples came from the United States, Italy and Spain, spanning acute and convalescent COVID-19. T cells, B-cell-depleted T cells, or PBMCs provided the cDNA or gDNA that served as material.

This rearrangement joins TRBV6-2 or TRBV6-3 to TRBJ2-3; 9 bases map to TRBD2. The sample was peripheral blood. The receptor was isolated from a man aged 50-60 years with acute or convalescent COVID-19. Here the CDR3 DNA reads TGTGCCAGCAGTTACTCGACTAGCGGATTAGATACGCAGTATTTT. Translated, it gives CASSYSTSGLDTQYF.